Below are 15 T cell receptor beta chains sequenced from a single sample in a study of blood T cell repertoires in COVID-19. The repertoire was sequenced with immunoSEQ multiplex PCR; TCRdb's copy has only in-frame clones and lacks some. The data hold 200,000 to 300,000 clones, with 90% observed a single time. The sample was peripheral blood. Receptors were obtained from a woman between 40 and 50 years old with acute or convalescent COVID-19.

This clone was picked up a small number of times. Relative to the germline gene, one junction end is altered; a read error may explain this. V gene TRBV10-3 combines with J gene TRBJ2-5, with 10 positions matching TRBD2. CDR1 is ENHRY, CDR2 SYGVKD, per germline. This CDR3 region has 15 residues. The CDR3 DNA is TGTGCCATCAGTGAGAGGAGCGGGGGGGCGGGTCCCCTTCACTTC. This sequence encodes CAISERSGGAGPLHF.

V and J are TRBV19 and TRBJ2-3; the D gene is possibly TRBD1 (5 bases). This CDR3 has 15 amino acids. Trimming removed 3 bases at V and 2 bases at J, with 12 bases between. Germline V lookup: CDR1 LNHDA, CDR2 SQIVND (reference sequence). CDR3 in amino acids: CASSILDRDTDTQYF. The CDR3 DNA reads TGTGCCAGTAGTATCCTTGACAGAGACACAGATACGCAGTATTTT.

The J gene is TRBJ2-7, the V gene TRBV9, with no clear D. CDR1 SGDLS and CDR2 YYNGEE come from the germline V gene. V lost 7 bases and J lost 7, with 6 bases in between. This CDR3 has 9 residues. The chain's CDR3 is CASYGEQYV. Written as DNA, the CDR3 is TGTGCCAGCTACGGGGAGCAGTACGTC.

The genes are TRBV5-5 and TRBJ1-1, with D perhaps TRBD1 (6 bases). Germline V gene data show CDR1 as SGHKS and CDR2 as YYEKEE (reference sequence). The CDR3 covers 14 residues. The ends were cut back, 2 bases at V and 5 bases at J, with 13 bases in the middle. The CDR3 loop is CASSFRDTWTEAFF. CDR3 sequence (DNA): TGTGCCAGCAGCTTCCGGGACACGTGGACTGAAGCTTTCTTT.

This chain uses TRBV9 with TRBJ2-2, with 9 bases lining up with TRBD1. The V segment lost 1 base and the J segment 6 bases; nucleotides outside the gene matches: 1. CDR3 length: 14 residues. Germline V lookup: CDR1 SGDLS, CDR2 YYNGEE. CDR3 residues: CASSVRQGAGELFF. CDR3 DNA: TGTGCCAGCAGCGTAAGACAGGGGGCCGGGGAGCTGTTTTTT.

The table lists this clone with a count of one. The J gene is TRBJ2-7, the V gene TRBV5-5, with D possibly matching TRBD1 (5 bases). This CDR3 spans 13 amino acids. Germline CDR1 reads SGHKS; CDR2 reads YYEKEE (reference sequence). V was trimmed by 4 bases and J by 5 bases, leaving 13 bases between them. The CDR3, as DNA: TGTGCCAGCAGCCCCCCAGGGATCGACGAGCAGTACGTC. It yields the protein CASSPPGIDEQYV.

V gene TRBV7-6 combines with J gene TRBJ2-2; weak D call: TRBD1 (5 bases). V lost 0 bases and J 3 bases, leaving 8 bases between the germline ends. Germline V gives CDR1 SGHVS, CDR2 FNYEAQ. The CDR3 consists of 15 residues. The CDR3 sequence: CASSLAGRDTGELFF. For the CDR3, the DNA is TGTGCCAGCAGCTTAGCCGGCAGGGACACCGGGGAGCTGTTTTTT. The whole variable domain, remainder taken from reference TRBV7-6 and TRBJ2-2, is GAGVSQSPRYKVTKRGQDVALRCDPISGHVSLYWYRQALGQGPEFLTYFNYEAQQDKSGLPNDRFSAERPEGSISTLTIQRTEQRDSAMYRCASSLAGRDTGELFFGEGSRLTVL.

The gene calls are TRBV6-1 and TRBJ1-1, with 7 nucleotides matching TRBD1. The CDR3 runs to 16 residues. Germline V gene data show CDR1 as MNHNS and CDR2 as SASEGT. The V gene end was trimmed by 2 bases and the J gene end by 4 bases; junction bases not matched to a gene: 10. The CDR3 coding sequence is TGTGCCAGCAGTGAATACTCGACAGGGCAGGGCACTGAAGCTTTCTTT. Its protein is CASSEYSTGQGTEAFF.

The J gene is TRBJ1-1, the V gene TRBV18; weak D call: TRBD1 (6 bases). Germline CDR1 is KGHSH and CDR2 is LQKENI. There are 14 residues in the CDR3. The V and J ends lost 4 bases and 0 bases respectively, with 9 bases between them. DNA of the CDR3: TGTGCCAGCTCACGGGACACCATGAACACTGAAGCTTTCTTT. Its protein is CASSRDTMNTEAFF. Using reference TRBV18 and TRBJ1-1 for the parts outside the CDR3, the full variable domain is NAGVMQNPRHLVRRRGQEARLRCSPMKGHSHVYWYRQLPEEGLKFMVYLQKENIIDESGMPKERFSAEFPKEGPSILRIQQVVRGDSAAYFCASSRDTMNTEAFFGQGTRLTVV.

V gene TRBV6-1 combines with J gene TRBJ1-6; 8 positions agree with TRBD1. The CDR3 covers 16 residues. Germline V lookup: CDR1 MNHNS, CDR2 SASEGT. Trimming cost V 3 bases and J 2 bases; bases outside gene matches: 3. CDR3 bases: TGTGCCAGCAGTGACCGGGACAGGCCCTATAATTCACCCCTCCACTTT. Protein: CASSDRDRPYNSPLHF.

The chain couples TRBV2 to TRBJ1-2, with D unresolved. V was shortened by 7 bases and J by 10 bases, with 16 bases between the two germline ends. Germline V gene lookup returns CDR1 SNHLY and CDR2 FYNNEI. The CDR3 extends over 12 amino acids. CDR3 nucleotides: TGTGCCAGCACTCGACTTACGGTTGACTACACCTTC. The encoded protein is CASTRLTVDYTF.

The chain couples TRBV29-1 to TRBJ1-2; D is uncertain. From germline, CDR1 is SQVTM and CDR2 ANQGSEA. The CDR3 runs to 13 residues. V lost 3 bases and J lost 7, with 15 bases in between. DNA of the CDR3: TGCAGCGTTGAGGGAGAGGCCCGGACTGGCTACACCTTC. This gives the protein CSVEGEARTGYTF.

The CDR3 DNA reads as TGTGCCAGCAGCAGCTTACGGGGAGGGGCATCAGGTCAGCCCCAGCATTTT. This codes for CASSSLRGGASGQPQHF. The chain recombines TRBV5-6 with TRBJ1-5, with D possibly matching TRBD1 (5 bases). This CDR3 is built from 17 residues. Trimming took off 4 bases at V and 6 bases at J, with 23 bases between the two ends. Germline lookup yields CDR1 SGHDT and CDR2 YYEEEE.

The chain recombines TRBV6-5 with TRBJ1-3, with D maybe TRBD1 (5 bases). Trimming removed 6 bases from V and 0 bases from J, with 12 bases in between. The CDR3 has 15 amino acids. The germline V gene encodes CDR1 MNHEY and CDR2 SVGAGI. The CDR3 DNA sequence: TGTGCCAGCAGCGCACAGGTAGACTCTGGAAACACCATATATTTT. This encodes CASSAQVDSGNTIYF.

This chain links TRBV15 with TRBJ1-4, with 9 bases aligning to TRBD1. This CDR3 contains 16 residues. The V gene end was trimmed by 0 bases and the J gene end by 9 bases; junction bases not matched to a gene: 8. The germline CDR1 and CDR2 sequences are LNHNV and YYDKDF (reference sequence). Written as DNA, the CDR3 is TGTGCCACCAGCAGAGAGGGGGACAGGGTGGACCAAAAACTGTTTTTT. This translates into CATSREGDRVDQKLFF.